This TCR beta chain was found in a study of T cells after yellow fever vaccination. Findings and limits, study-wide: Only a small proportion of the clonotypes turned up in both the CD4 and the CD8 compartments, likely arising from convergent recombination. Though weaker, the secondary response peaked faster, on day 5 versus 15. Post-booster repertoires again held most primary-vaccination clones (about 95% CD4, 85% to 90% CD8).

This clonotype was seen only a few times. Its antigen is not identified. A 5'RACE template-switching step, the method used to make TCR cDNA, added a universal primer site and UMIs. TCRdb re-called the 5' RACE reads with MiXCR, one entry per CDR3 protein. Of fewer than 450,000 distinct CDR3 sequences listed, roughly 10% are singletons. The junction had 8 bases not matched to a gene; V was cut back by 1 base and J by 5 bases. CDR3 size: 16 residues. The germline CDR1 and CDR2 sequences are SGHAT and FQNNGV. This chain uses TRBV11-2 with TRBJ2-5; 9 nucleotides line up with TRBD2. The receptor's source is a man between 18 and 29 years old who received the YFV17D yellow fever vaccine. The starting material was PBMCs, obtained on the day of the first yellow fever vaccination. The CDR3 loop reads CASSLVVPGLAETQYF. DNA of the CDR3: TGTGCCAGCAGCTTAGTTGTCCCGGGACTAGCTGAGACCCAGTACTTC.